The entry below gives a single T cell receptor beta chain sequence along with its context. This sample was taken from a study of blood T cell repertoires in COVID-19. Profiling relied on immunoSEQ multiplex PCR, and the TCRdb table lists in-frame clones only, not all of them. This sample has more than 300,000 clones, with over 70% found just once. V was trimmed by 3 bases and J by 3 bases, leaving 12 bases between them. This CDR3 contains 15 residues. Germline V lookup: CDR1 MNHNS, CDR2 SASEGT. The sequenced material came from peripheral blood. The source of this sequence is a woman aged 45-65 years with acute or convalescent COVID-19. The V call is TRBV6-1, the J call TRBJ1-5; D is undetermined. As DNA, the CDR3 is TGTGCCAGCAGTGAGGCACATCAACCCAATCAGCCCCAGCATTTT. Translated: CASSEAHQPNQPQHF.